This T cell receptor (beta chain) is from a study of Ad26.COV2.S vaccination and SARS-CoV-2 variants. Using immunoSEQ multiplex PCR, the repertoire was profiled, and TCRdb retains in-frame clones only, with some absent. The profile shows around 420,000 clones, around 89% of them singletons. This clone has only one observation. The treatment denotes: roughly 18 received Ad26.COV2.S at low or high dose, single or two shots; roughly five received placebo; per-sample allocation not given. Samples were taken on day 63 after the first vaccine or placebo injection. It was an adult aged 18-55 years in Boston who was the donor. Per the germline V gene, CDR1 is SGHNT and CDR2 is YYREEE (reference sequence). This CDR3 spans 17 amino acids. V was pared by 3 bases and J by 5 bases, with 20 bases between.

Sequencing used peripheral blood, obtained in a trial of Ad26.COV2.S vaccine versus placebo. The genes are TRBV5-4 and TRBJ2-2; maybe TRBD1 (5 bases). This TCR derives from a person aged 18 to 65 who received the Ad26.COV2.S COVID-19 vaccine or a placebo. The CDR3 DNA reads as TGTGCCAGCAGCTCGCGTAGTAGGACACCCCCAACCGGGGAGCTGTTTTTT. Translation: CASSSRSRTPPTGELFF.